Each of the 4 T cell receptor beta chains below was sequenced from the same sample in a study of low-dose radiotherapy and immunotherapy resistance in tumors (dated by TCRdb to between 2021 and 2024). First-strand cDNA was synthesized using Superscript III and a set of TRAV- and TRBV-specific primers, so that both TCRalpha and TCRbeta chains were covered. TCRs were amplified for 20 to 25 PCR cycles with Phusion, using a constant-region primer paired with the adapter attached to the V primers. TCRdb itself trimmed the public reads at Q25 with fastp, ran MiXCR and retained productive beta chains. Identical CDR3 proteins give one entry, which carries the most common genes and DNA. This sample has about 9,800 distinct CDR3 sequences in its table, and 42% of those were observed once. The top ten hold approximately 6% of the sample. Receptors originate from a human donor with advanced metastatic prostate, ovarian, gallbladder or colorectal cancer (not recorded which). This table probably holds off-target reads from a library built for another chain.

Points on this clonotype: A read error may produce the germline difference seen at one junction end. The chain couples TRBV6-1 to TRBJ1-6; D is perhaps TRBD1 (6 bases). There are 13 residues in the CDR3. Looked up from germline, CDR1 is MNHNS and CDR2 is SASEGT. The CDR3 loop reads CASLGQRGSPLHF. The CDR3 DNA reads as TGCGCCAGCCTAGGACAGAGAGGTTCACCCCTCCACTTT.

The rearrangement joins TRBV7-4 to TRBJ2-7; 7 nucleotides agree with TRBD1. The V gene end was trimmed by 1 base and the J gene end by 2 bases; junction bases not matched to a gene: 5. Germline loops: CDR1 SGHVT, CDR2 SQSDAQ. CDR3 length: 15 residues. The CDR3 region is CASSLGRQGPYEQYF. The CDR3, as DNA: TGTGCCAGCAGCTTAGGACGACAGGGCCCCTACGAGCAGTACTTC.

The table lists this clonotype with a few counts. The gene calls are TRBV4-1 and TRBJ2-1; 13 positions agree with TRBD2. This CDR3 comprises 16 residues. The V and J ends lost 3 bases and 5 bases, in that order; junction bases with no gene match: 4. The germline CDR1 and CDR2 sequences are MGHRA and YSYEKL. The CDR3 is CASSQAGLAGHNEQFF. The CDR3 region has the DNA TGCGCCAGCAGCCAGGCGGGACTAGCGGGACACAATGAGCAGTTCTTC.

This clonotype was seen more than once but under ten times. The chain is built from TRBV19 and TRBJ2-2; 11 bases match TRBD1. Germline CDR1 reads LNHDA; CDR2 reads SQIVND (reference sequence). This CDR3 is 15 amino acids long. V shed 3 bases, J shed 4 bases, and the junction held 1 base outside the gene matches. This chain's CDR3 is CASSIGTGGTGELFF. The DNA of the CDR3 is TGTGCCAGTAGTATCGGGACAGGGGGCACCGGGGAGCTGTTTTTT.